These T cell receptor beta chains were read from a single sample in a study of cytomegalovirus exposure and HLA in healthy donors. TCRdb keeps only in-frame clones here, not all; method: immunoSEQ multiplex PCR. Here the sample spans approximately 150,000 clones, around 78% being singletons. The sequenced sample was PBMCs. The receptors were gathered from a man aged 40-49 years in good health and CMV-seronegative. CDR3s include the opening cysteine and the closing phenylalanine or tryptophan. D genes are given only for firm matches. The size of a clone is reported for some rows only, either as once, few or many, or as a class for expanded clones.

V gene,D gene,clone size,J gene,CDR3 protein,CDR3 DNA
TRBV5-8,TRBD1,NA,TRBJ1-2,CASSYGQGVAGYTF,TGTGCCAGCAGTTATGGACAGGGGGTAGCTGGCTACACCTTC
TRBV7-6,TRBD1,NA,TRBJ2-3,CASSLTGAGDTQYF,TGTGCCAGCAGCCTGACAGGGGCCGGAGATACGCAGTATTTT
TRBV19,TRBD1,NA,TRBJ1-5,CASSIPGGGNQPQHF,TGTGCCAGTAGTATCCCAGGGGGAGGCAATCAGCCCCAGCATTTT
TRBV7-9,TRBD1,NA,TRBJ1-2,CASSQGTARGYTF,TGTGCCAGCAGCCAGGGGACAGCTAGGGGCTACACCTTC
TRBV28,TRBD2,NA,TRBJ2-1,CASSSPGSGRAGEQFF,TGTGCCAGCTCCAGCCCGGGTAGCGGGAGGGCCGGTGAGCAGTTCTTC
TRBV20-1,NA,NA,TRBJ2-5,CSANTGETQYF,TGCAGTGCCAACACGGGAGAGACCCAGTACTTC
TRBV30,TRBD2,NA,TRBJ2-3,CAWAIRGRAQPTQYF,TGTGCCTGGGCCATTCGGGGGAGGGCCCAGCCTACGCAGTATTTT
TRBV19,TRBD2,few,TRBJ2-1,CASSMSDGRSYNEQFF,TGTGCCAGTAGTATGTCAGACGGGAGGTCCTACAATGAGCAGTTCTTC
TRBV27,NA,NA,TRBJ1-2,CASSNRNYGYTF,TGTGCCAGCAGTAACAGGAACTATGGCTACACCTTC
TRBV27,NA,NA,TRBJ2-5,CVSSPRAGGFETQYF,TGTGTCAGCAGTCCCCGAGCAGGGGGGTTTGAGACCCAGTACTTC
TRBV7-2,NA,NA,TRBJ2-5,CASSSRGAQETQYF,TGTGCCAGCAGCTCAAGGGGTGCCCAAGAGACCCAGTACTTC
TRBV14,TRBD2,NA,TRBJ2-2,CASSRLGLAGETGELFF,TGTGCCAGCAGCCGACTGGGACTAGCGGGAGAGACCGGGGAGCTGTTTTTT
TRBV10-3,TRBD2,NA,TRBJ2-7,CAISDPGTSGTF,TGTGCCATCAGTGACCCTGGGACTAGCGGAACTTTC
TRBV4-1,TRBD2,NA,TRBJ2-5,CASSQGIGLVQETQYF,TGCGCCAGCAGCCAAGGAATAGGACTAGTACAAGAGACCCAGTACTTC
TRBV28,TRBD1,once,TRBJ2-1,CASNRQGSYNEQFF,TGTGCCAGCAATCGACAGGGGTCCTACAATGAGCAGTTCTTC
TRBV7-2,NA,NA,TRBJ2-3,CASSPGWSTDTQYF,TGTGCCAGCAGTCCGGGGTGGTCAACAGATACGCAGTATTTT
TRBV6-1,TRBD1,NA,TRBJ1-2,CASSERDRGAYGYTF,TGTGCCAGCAGTGAAAGGGACAGGGGGGCCTATGGCTACACCTTC
TRBV13,NA,NA,TRBJ2-5,CASSARDSLFETQYF,TGTGCCAGCAGCGCGCGGGACTCCCTTTTTGAGACCCAGTACTTC
TRBV5-1,NA,NA,TRBJ1-1,CASSLIGPPNTEAFF,TGCGCCAGCAGCTTGATTGGGCCACCGAACACTGAAGCTTTCTTT
TRBV30,TRBD1,NA,TRBJ1-2,CAWSVGPGGGYGYTF,TGTGCCTGGAGTGTAGGTCCAGGGGGAGGCTATGGCTACACCTTC
TRBV19,TRBD2,few,TRBJ2-2,CASRNSGRTGELFF,TGTGCCAGTAGGAATAGCGGGAGGACCGGGGAGCTGTTTTTT
TRBV5-1,TRBD2,NA,TRBJ2-7,CASSLGLAGAYEQYF,TGCGCCAGCAGCCTCGGACTAGCGGGAGCCTACGAGCAGTACTTC